One TCR beta chain is described in this entry. Antigen unknown. Sequencing used immunoSEQ multiplex PCR; TCRdb keeps in-frame clones, though not all of them. In the table there are 200,000 or so clones, 85% to 95% of which are singletons. The data belong to a study of T cell responses to AZD1222 COVID-19 vaccine. The CDR3 sequence is 12 residues long. Trimming took 5 bases from V and 5 from J, leaving 8 bases between them. CDR1 is PRHDT, CDR2 FYEKMQ, per germline (reference sequence). Whole-study findings and limits: Of the AZD1222 recipients, only 6 or 7 were seropositive at baseline. As reported, nearly half of all spike-specific TCRs target variant regions that are unmutated.

The V call is TRBV13, the J call TRBJ2-3, with D possibly TRBD2 on 5 matching bases. This TCR came from an adult in good health. Sequenced material: peripheral blood, taken on day 0 of AZD1222 vaccination. The CDR3 sequence: CASSPGRDTQYF. CDR3 bases: TGTGCCAGCAGCCCGGGAAGAGATACGCAGTATTTT. Full variable domain (remainder filled in from reference TRBV13 and TRBJ2-3): AAGVIQSPRHLIKEKRETATLKCYPIPRHDTVYWYQQGPGQDPQFLISFYEKMQSDKGSIPDRFSAQQFSDYHSELNMSSLELGDSALYFCASSPGRDTQYFGPGTRLTVL.